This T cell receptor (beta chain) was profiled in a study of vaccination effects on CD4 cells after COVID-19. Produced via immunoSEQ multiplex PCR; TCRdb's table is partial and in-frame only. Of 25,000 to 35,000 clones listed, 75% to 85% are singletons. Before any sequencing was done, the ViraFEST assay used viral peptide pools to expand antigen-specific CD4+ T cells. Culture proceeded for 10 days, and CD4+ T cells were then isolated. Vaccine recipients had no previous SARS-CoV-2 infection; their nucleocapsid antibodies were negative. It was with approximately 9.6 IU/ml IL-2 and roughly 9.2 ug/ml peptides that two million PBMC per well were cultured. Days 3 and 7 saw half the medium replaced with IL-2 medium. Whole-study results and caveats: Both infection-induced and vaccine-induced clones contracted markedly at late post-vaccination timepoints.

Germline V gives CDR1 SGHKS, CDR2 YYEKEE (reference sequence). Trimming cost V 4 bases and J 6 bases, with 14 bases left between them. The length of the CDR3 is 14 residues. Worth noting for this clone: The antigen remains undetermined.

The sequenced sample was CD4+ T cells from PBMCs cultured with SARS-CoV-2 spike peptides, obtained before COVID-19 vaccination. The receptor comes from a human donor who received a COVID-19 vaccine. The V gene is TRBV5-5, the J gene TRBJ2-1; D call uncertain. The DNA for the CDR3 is TGTGCCAGCAGCCCGATACAAGTGTTCAATGAGCAGTTCTTC. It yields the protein CASSPIQVFNEQFF.